The text below deals with one T cell receptor beta chain. This specimen comes from a study of blood T cell repertoires in COVID-19. Study details: COVID-19 samples collected from the United States, Italy and Spain covered acute and convalescent phases. T cells, B-cell-depleted T cells, or PBMCs supplied cDNA or gDNA.

The CDR3 runs 15 residues. Losses at the gene ends were 4 bases for V and 5 bases for J; bases not matched to a gene: 6. The germline V gene encodes CDR1 SGHTA and CDR2 FQGNSA. Data came from immunoSEQ multiplex PCR; TCRdb stores just in-frame clones and leaves some out. The sample has tens of thousands of clones, about nine tenths seen once. The source material was peripheral blood. The receptor's source is a human donor with active COVID-19. The donor label of this sample is uncertain. This rearrangement joins TRBV7-2 to TRBJ2-5, with 11 bases lining up with TRBD1. The CDR3: CASSYRTGGDETQYF. The CDR3 DNA sequence: TGTGCCAGCAGCTATCGGACAGGGGGCGACGAGACCCAGTACTTC.